This T cell receptor (beta chain) originates from a study of shared clonotypes between healthy human individuals. Germline V gives CDR1 SGHRS, CDR2 YFSETQ. Trimming stripped 2 bases from V and 7 bases from J, with 18 bases between. The CDR3 has 16 amino acids. The protocol was immunoSEQ multiplex PCR, while the TCRdb copy is restricted to in-frame clones and leaves out a portion. The top ten hold roughly 0.13% of the sample, which has millions of clones, more than 90% seen once. Turning to this clone: Its target is unknown.

There were only Caucasian adults among the donors, and all lived in Nashville, Tennessee. Study observations and caveats: The sharing of approximately 4.6% of naive CD4 clonotypes was seen across several donors.

The TCR was taken from a man aged 18-30 years in good health. The gene calls are TRBV5-1 and TRBJ1-4, with TRBD1 as a possible D gene (6 bases). Sequencing input: naive CD4+ T cells sorted from blood. Subset reported: CD45RA+ positively selected. The CDR3 is CASSLGSAGAGEKLFF. DNA of the CDR3: TGCGCCAGCAGCTTAGGGTCCGCGGGGGCGGGTGAAAAACTGTTTTTT.